The clone carrying this T cell receptor (beta chain) was recorded many times. The sample originates from a study of early T cells in non-severe SARS-CoV-2 infection. In TCRdb, the 5' RACE reads were re-called with MiXCR into one record per CDR3 protein. The table records about 77,000 distinct CDR3 sequences, roughly 5.3% of them present only once. The junction had 8 bases not matched to a gene; V was cut back by 4 bases and J by 4 bases. CDR1 MGHRA and CDR2 YSYEKL come from the germline V gene. This CDR3 contains 16 residues. The chain couples TRBV4-1 to TRBJ1-1; 11 positions agree with TRBD1. Sample: whole blood, taken at baseline. The sequence derives from an adult who was a healthcare worker with PCR-confirmed SARS-CoV-2 infection or an uninfected control (not recorded which). The CDR3 loop reads CASSLTRGTGGTEAFF. The DNA of the CDR3 is TGCGCCAGCAGCCTAACTCGGGGGACAGGGGGCACTGAAGCTTTCTTT.